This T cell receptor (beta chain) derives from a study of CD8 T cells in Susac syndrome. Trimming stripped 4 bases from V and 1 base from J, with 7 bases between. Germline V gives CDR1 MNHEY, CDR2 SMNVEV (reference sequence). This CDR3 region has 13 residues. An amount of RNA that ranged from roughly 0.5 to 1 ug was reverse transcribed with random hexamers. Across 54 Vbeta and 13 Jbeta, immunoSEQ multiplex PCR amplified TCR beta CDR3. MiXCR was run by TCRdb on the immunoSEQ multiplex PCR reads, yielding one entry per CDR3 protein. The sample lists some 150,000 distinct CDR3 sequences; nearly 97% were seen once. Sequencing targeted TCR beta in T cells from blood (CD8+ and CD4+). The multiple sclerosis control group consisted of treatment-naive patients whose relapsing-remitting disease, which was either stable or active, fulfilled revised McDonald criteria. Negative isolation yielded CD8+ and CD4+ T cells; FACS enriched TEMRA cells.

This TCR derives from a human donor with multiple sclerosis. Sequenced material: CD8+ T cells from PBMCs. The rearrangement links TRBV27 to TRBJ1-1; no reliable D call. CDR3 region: CASSWAGNTEAFF. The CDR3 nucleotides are TGTGCCAGCAGTTGGGCAGGGAACACTGAAGCTTTCTTT.